What follows are 10 T cell receptor beta chains derived from one specimen sequenced in a study of cytomegalovirus exposure and HLA in healthy donors. Primers: 60 Vbeta forward and 13 Jbeta reverse. Profiling relied on immunoSEQ multiplex PCR, and the TCRdb table lists in-frame clones only, not all of them. The repertoire holds 85,000 to 90,000 clones, with approximately 72% as singletons. The sample taken for sequencing was PBMCs. The receptors were sampled from a man aged 30 to 45 in good health and CMV-seropositive.

Regarding this clone: An end of the junction differs from the germline gene, which may be a read error. V and J are TRBV19 and TRBJ1-4; TRBD1 is a possible D gene (5 bases). CDR3 length: 13 residues. CDR1 is LNHDA, CDR2 SQIVND, per germline (reference sequence). For the CDR3, the DNA is TGTGCCAGTACGGTAGGGACTAACGAAAAACTGTTTTTT. This sequence encodes CASTVGTNEKLFF.

This clone was counted between two and nine times. V gene TRBV28 combines with J gene TRBJ1-2; unclear D gene. Germline assignment: CDR1 MDHEN and CDR2 SYDVKM. The CDR3 totals 13 residues. Between the trimmed V and J ends, which lost 6 bases and 3 bases, there was a span of 11 bases. The CDR3: CASSPDNYYGYTF. The CDR3 coding sequence is TGTGCCAGCAGCCCAGACAACTACTATGGCTACACCTTC.

The table lists this clone with a count of one. The chain joins TRBV19 to TRBJ1-5; D is possibly TRBD1 (6 bases). Germline values: CDR1 LNHDA, CDR2 SQIVND (reference sequence). Trimming removed 9 bases at V and 3 bases at J, with 12 bases between. The CDR3 runs 13 residues. The CDR3 here is CASQTGNNQPQHF. DNA for the CDR3: TGTGCCAGCCAGACAGGTAACAATCAGCCCCAGCATTTT.

This clone was detected once. The chain is built from TRBV6-5 and TRBJ1-4; no firm D call. V lost 4 bases and J 2 bases, leaving 5 bases between the germline ends. The CDR3 sequence is 13 residues long. From germline, CDR1 is MNHEY and CDR2 SVGAGI. CDR3 in DNA: TGTGCCAGCAGTTTCGGGACTAATGAAAAACTGTTTTTT. Amino acids: CASSFGTNEKLFF.

The V call is TRBV5-1, the J call TRBJ2-5; 7 bases align to TRBD2. The CDR3 is 13 residues long. The J segment lost 5 bases and the V segment lost 6 bases, leaving 7 bases of the junction unmatched. Germline V CDR1 and CDR2: SGHRS, YFSETQ. CDR3 in DNA: TGCGCCAGCAAGGGGTACGGGGGGGAGACCCAGTACTTC. This encodes CASKGYGGETQYF. The full variable domain, completed using reference TRBV5-1 and TRBJ2-5, is KAGVTQTPRYLIKTRGQQVTLSCSPISGHRSVSWYQQTPGQGLQFLFEYFSETQRNKGNFPGRFSGRQFSNSRSEMNVSTLELGDSALYLCASKGYGGETQYFGPGTRLLVL.

A few counts support this clone. The rearrangement joins TRBV11-2 to TRBJ1-1; tentatively, D is TRBD1 (6 bases). CDR3 length equals 15 residues. Per the germline V gene, CDR1 is SGHAT and CDR2 is FQNNGV. The ends were cut back, 5 bases at V and 5 bases at J, with 18 bases in the middle. This CDR3 reads CASSIAAYTGTEAFF. The DNA for the CDR3 is TGTGCCAGCAGCATCGCGGCTTACACAGGGACTGAAGCTTTCTTT.

CDR3 sequence reads: CASSGAFQRLADDSGTDTQYF. Written as DNA, the CDR3 is TGTGCCAGCAGCGGAGCCTTCCAACGGCTAGCGGACGACTCTGGCACAGATACGCAGTATTTT. The V and J genes are TRBV9 and TRBJ2-3; 7 positions match TRBD2. The germline CDR1 and CDR2 sequences are SGDLS and YYNGEE. The CDR3 has 21 amino acids. J lost 1 base, V lost 3 bases, and 23 bases had no gene match.

The rearrangement links TRBV6-5 to TRBJ1-1; 7 bases line up with TRBD1. The CDR3 covers 14 residues. Germline-derived CDR1 and CDR2 are MNHEY and SVGAGI. V trimming: 6 bases; J trimming: 0 bases; junction bases outside the gene matches: 4. CDR3 loop: CASSLQGMNTEAFF. CDR3 coding DNA: TGTGCCAGCAGCCTACAGGGGATGAACACTGAAGCTTTCTTT.

The chain couples TRBV7-2 to TRBJ2-5; D is uncertain. V dropped 0 bases and J dropped 5 bases, with 13 bases sitting between them. CDR1 and CDR2 (germline): SGHTA, FQGNSA. The CDR3 runs to 15 residues. The CDR3 DNA is TGTGCCAGCAGCTTAGCGGAGCAATCGCGTGAGACCCAGTACTTC. Its protein product is CASSLAEQSRETQYF. Full variable domain (remainder filled in from reference TRBV7-2 and TRBJ2-5): GAGVSQSPSNKVTEKGKDVELRCDPISGHTALYWYRQSLGQGLEFLIYFQGNSAPDKSGLPSDRFSAERTGGSVSTLTIQRTQQEDSAVYLCASSLAEQSRETQYFGPGTRLLVL.

This clone was seen once. The CDR3 region is CASSLLNRLAVTPIQYF. The DNA of the CDR3 is TGTGCCAGCAGCTTACTTAACAGGCTGGCCGTAACGCCCATTCAGTACTTC. This chain uses TRBV7-2 with TRBJ2-4; TRBD1 might be the D (5 bases). The CDR3 has 17 residues. Germline lookup yields CDR1 SGHTA and CDR2 FQGNSA. Trimming pared 2 bases from V and 9 bases from J, leaving 23 bases between. Combining the CDR3 with reference TRBV7-2 and TRBJ2-4 gives the whole variable domain GAGVSQSPSNKVTEKGKDVELRCDPISGHTALYWYRQSLGQGLEFLIYFQGNSAPDKSGLPSDRFSAERTGGSVSTLTIQRTQQEDSAVYLCASSLLNRLAVTPIQYFGAGTRLSVL.